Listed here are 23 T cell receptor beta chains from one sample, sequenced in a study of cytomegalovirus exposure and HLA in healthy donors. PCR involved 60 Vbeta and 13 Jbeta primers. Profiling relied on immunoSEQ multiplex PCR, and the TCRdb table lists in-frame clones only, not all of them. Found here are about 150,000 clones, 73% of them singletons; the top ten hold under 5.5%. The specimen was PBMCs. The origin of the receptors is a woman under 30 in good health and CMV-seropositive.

The CDR3, as DNA: TGTGCCAGCAGCTTCCTAGCGGGGGCCGGGAATGAGCAGTTCTTC. Translated: CASSFLAGAGNEQFF. The J gene is TRBJ2-1, the V gene TRBV5-6; 10 bases map to TRBD2. There are 15 residues in the CDR3. Germline-derived CDR1 and CDR2 are SGHDT and YYEEEE. The V gene end was trimmed by 2 bases and the J gene end by 7 bases; junction bases not matched to a gene: 6.

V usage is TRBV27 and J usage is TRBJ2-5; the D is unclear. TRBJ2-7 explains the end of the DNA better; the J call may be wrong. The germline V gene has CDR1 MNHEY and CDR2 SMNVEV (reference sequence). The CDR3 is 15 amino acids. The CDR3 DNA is TGTGCCAGCAGTCCCCTCTTAGGCGGAACCTACGAGCAGTACTTC. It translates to CASSPLLGGTYEQYF.

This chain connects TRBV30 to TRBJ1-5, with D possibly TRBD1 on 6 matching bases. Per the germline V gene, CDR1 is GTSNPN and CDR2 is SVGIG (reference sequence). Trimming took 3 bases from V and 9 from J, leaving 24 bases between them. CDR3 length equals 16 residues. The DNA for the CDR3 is TGTGCCTGGAGCCATAGCTCCGGGACACGGGTCTCGCCCCAGCATTTT. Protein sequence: CAWSHSSGTRVSPQHF.

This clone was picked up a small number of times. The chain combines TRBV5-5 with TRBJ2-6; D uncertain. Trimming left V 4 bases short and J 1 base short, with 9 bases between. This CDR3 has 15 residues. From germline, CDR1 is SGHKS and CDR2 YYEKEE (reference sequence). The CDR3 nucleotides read TGTGCCAGCAGCCCCGGAGTTTCTGGGGCCAACGTCCTGACTTTC. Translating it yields CASSPGVSGANVLTF.

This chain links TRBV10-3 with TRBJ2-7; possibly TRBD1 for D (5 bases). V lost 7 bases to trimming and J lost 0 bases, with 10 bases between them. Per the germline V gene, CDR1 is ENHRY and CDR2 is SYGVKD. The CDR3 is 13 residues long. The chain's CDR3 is CAINTGSSYEQYF. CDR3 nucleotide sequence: TGTGCCATCAATACAGGTTCCTCCTACGAGCAGTACTTC.

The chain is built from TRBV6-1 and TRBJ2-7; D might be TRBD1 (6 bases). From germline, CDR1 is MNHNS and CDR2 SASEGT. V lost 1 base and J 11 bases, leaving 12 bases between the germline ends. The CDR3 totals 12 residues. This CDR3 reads CASSEGTVGKYF. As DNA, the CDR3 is TGTGCCAGCAGTGAAGGGACAGTGGGAAAGTACTTC.

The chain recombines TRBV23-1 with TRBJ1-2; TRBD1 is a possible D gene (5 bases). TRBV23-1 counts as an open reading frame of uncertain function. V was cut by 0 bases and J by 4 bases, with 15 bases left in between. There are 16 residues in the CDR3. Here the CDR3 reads CASSQSGGEGSYGYTF. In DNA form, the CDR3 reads TGCGCCAGCAGTCAATCGGGAGGGGAGGGATCCTATGGCTACACCTTC.

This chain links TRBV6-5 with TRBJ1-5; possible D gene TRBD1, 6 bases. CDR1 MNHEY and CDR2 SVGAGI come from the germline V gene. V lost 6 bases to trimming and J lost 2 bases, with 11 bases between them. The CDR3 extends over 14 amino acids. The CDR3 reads CASSPGVGNQPQHF. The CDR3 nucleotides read TGTGCCAGCAGCCCAGGGGTTGGCAATCAGCCCCAGCATTTT.

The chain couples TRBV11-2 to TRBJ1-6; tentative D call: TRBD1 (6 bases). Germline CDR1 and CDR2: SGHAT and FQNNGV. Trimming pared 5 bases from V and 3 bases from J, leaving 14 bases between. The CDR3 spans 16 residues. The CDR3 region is CASSPREGVYNSPLHF. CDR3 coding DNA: TGTGCCAGCAGCCCTAGGGAGGGGGTCTATAATTCACCCCTCCACTTT.

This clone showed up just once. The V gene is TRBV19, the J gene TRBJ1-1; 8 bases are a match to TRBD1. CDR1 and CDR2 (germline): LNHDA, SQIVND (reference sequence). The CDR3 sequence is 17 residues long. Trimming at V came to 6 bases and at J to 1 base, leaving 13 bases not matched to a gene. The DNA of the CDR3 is TGTGCCAGTAGCACACCTCAGGGGGCCATAAGGAACACTGAAGCTTTCTTT. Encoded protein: CASSTPQGAIRNTEAFF.

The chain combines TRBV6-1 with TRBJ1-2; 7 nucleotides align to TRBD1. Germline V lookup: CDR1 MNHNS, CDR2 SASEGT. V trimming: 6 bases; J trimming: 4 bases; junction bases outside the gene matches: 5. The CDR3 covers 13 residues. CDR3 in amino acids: CASSRGESYGYTF. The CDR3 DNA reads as TGTGCCAGCAGCAGGGGGGAGAGCTATGGCTACACCTTC.

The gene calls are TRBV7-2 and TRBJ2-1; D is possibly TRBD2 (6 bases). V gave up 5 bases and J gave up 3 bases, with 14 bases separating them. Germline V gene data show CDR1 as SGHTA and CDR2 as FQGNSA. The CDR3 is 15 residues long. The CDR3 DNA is TGTGCCAGCAGCCGCGGGACCTCGAGCTACAATGAGCAGTTCTTC. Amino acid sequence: CASSRGTSSYNEQFF.

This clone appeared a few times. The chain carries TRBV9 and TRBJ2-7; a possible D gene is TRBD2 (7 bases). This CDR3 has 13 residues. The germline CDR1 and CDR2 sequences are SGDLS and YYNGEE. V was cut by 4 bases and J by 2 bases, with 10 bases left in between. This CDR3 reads CASSPGGAYEQYF. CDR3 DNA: TGTGCCAGCAGCCCGGGGGGCGCCTACGAGCAGTACTTC.

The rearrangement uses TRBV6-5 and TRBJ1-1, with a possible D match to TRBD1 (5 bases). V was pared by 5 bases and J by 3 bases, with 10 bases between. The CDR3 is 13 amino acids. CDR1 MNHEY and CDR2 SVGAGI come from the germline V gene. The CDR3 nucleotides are TGTGCCAGCAGTGCGTCCAGGGACACTGAAGCTTTCTTT. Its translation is CASSASRDTEAFF.

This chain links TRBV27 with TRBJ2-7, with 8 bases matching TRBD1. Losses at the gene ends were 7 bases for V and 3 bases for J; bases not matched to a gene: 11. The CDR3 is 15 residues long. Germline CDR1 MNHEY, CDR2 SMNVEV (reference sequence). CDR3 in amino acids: CASTRQGSLYYEQYF. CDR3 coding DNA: TGTGCCAGCACGCGACAGGGGTCTTTGTACTACGAGCAGTACTTC.

The CDR3 reads CASGGGSNYGYTF. CDR3 DNA sequence: TGTGCCAGCGGGGGGGGCTCGAACTATGGCTACACCTTC. The chain joins TRBV28 to TRBJ1-2; D possibly corresponds to TRBD1 (6 bases). Germline values: CDR1 MDHEN, CDR2 SYDVKM. The CDR3 extends over 13 amino acids. Trimming left V 8 bases short and J 2 bases short, with 12 bases between.

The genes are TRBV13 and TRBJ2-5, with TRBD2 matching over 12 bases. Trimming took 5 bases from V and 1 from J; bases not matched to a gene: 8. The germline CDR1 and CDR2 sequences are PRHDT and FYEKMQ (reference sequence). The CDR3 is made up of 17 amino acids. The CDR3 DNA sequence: TGTGCCAGCAGCACCCTAGCGGGGGGGGAACCCCAAGAGACCCAGTACTTC. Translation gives CASSTLAGGEPQETQYF.

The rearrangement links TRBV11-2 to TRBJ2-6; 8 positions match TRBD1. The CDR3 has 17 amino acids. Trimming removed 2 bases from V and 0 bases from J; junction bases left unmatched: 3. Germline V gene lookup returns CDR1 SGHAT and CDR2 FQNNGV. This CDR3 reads CASSLTGGSSGANVLTF. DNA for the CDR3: TGTGCCAGCAGCTTAACAGGGGGGAGCTCTGGGGCCAACGTCCTGACTTTC.

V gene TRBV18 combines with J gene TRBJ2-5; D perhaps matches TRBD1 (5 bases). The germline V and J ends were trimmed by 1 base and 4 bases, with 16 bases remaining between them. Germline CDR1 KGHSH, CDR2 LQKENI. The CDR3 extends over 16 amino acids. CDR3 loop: CASSPLNSVGAETQYF. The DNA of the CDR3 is TGTGCCAGCTCACCACTAAACTCCGTAGGGGCAGAGACCCAGTACTTC.

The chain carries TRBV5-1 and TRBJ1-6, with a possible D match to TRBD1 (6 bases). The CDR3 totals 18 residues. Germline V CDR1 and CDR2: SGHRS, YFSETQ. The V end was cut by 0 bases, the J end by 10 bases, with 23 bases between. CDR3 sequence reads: CASSLAGQSPRIGSPLHF. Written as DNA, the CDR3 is TGCGCCAGCAGCTTGGCCGGACAGTCCCCCCGAATTGGATCACCCCTCCACTTT.

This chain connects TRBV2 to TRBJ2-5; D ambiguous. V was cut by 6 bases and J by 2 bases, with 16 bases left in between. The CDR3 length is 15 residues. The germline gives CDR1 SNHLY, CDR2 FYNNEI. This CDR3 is CASRASRSAQETQYF. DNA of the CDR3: TGTGCCAGCAGGGCATCCAGGTCGGCTCAAGAGACCCAGTACTTC.

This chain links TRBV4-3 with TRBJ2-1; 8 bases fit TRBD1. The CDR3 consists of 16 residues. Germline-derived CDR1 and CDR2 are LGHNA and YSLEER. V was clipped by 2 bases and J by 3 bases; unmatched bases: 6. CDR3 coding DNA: TGCGCCAGCAGCCAACACAGGGGGTTCGGCTACAATGAGCAGTTCTTC. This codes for CASSQHRGFGYNEQFF.

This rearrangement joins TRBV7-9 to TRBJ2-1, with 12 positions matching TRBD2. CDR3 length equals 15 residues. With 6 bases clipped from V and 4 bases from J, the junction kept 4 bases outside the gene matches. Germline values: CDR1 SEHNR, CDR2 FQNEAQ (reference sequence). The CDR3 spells CASRPSGGAYNEQFF. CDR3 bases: TGTGCCAGCAGACCTAGCGGGGGGGCTTACAATGAGCAGTTCTTC.